These 23 T cell receptor beta chains were sequenced from one sample in a study of chemoradiotherapy in HPV16-positive cancers. Profiling relied on immunoSEQ multiplex PCR, and the TCRdb table lists in-frame clones only, not all of them. The sample has some 15,000 clones, 89% seen once. This material consisted of blood, taken from a patient who underwent chemoradiotherapy. The source is a human donor with HPV-associated anogenital cancer.

The V call is TRBV27, the J call TRBJ1-2; tentatively, D is TRBD1 (6 bases). From germline, CDR1 is MNHEY and CDR2 SMNVEV (reference sequence). CDR3 length equals 13 residues. V shed 3 bases and J shed 3 bases, with 8 bases lying between them. The CDR3 region has the DNA TGTGCCAGCAGTTTTGGACAGCACTATGGCTACACCTTC. Its translation is CASSFGQHYGYTF.

This chain links TRBV11-2 with TRBJ2-3; no clear D gene. Trimming took 3 bases from V and 6 from J, leaving 7 bases between them. The CDR3 runs to 12 residues. Germline V gives CDR1 SGHAT, CDR2 FQNNGV. CDR3 sequence: CASSFSTDTQYF. CDR3 bases: TGTGCCAGCAGCTTTTCGACGGATACGCAGTATTTT.

The table lists this clone with a count of one. The junction shows a germline mismatch at one end, possibly a read error. Other DNA sequences of this sample code for an identical CDR3. The genes are TRBV15 and TRBJ1-5; TRBD1 matches 7 bases. Germline CDR1 and CDR2: LNHNV and YYDKDF (reference sequence). This CDR3 comprises 15 residues. The CDR3 sequence is CATSRVGGGNQPQHF. CDR3 sequence (DNA): TGTGCCACCAGTAGAGTAGGGGGCGGCAATCAGCCCCAGCATTTT.

The genes are TRBV11-2 and TRBJ2-5; no definite D call. The germline V gene has CDR1 SGHAT and CDR2 FQNNGV. This CDR3 spans 12 amino acids. V shed 0 bases and J shed 5 bases, with 4 bases lying between them. CDR3 loop: CASSLDWETQYF. CDR3 DNA sequence: TGTGCCAGCAGCTTAGATTGGGAGACCCAGTACTTC.

The CDR3 DNA follows: TGTGCCAGCAGTGAACGGGAGAGCTCTACCCAGTACTTC. Its protein product is CASSERESSTQYF. The genes are TRBV6-4 and TRBJ2-5, with D perhaps TRBD2 (6 bases). Germline CDR1 reads MRHNA; CDR2 reads SNTAGT. Trimming stripped 3 bases from V and 8 bases from J, with 13 bases between. This CDR3 is built from 13 residues.

The chain joins TRBV18 to TRBJ2-5; 8 bases agree with TRBD1. This CDR3 has 14 amino acids. V lost 3 bases, J lost 4 bases, and 4 bases stayed unmatched. CDR1 and CDR2 from the germline V gene are KGHSH and LQKENI. CDR3 coding DNA: TGTGCCAGCTCACCTGGACAGGGAGGAGAGACCCAGTACTTC. Amino acids: CASSPGQGGETQYF. Using reference TRBV18 and TRBJ2-5 for the parts outside the CDR3, the full variable domain is NAGVMQNPRHLVRRRGQEARLRCSPMKGHSHVYWYRQLPEEGLKFMVYLQKENIIDESGMPKERFSAEFPKEGPSILRIQQVVRGDSAAYFCASSPGQGGETQYFGPGTRLLVL.

The chain carries TRBV19 and TRBJ2-2, with 7 bases lining up with TRBD1. V gave up 5 bases and J gave up 5 bases; unmatched junction bases: 8. The CDR3 extends over 15 amino acids. Germline-derived CDR1 and CDR2 are LNHDA and SQIVND (reference sequence). The CDR3 bases are TGTGCCAGTAGTTCGGAGACAGGGTATACCGGGGAGCTGTTTTTT. It specifies CASSSETGYTGELFF.

Here the CDR3 reads CSVEGGRDTDTQYF. The DNA for the CDR3 is TGCAGCGTTGAAGGCGGGAGGGACACAGATACGCAGTATTTT. V and J are TRBV29-1 and TRBJ2-3; 9 positions match TRBD2. CDR1 is SQVTM, CDR2 ANQGSEA, per germline. This CDR3 is 14 amino acids long. V shed 1 base and J 2 bases; nucleotides not matched to a gene: 1.

V is TRBV6-5 and J is TRBJ2-1, with unresolved D. The length of the CDR3 is 15 residues. V shed 5 bases and J shed 0 bases, with 11 bases lying between them. Per the germline V gene, CDR1 is MNHEY and CDR2 is SVGAGI. The chain's CDR3 is CASSRTTASYNEQFF. Here the CDR3 DNA reads TGTGCCAGCAGTAGAACGACTGCCTCCTACAATGAGCAGTTCTTC.

The chain uses TRBV6-5 and TRBJ2-7; D could derive from TRBD1 or TRBD2 (6 bases each). V lost 8 bases and J lost 3, with 17 bases in between. The CDR3 has 14 residues. Germline assignment: CDR1 MNHEY and CDR2 SVGAGI. The CDR3 DNA reads TGTGCCAGCGGCGCCGGAGGGGGAGGCTACGAGCAGTACTTC. This codes for CASGAGGGGYEQYF.

This chain joins TRBV7-9 and TRBJ1-5, with 7 bases identical to TRBD1. V shed 2 bases, J shed 3 bases, and the junction held 4 bases outside the gene matches. The CDR3 is 15 amino acids. Germline-derived CDR1 and CDR2 are SEHNR and FQNEAQ (reference sequence). CDR3 DNA sequence: TGTGCCAGCAGCTTATCGGGACAGCACAATCAGCCCCAGCATTTT. This gives the protein CASSLSGQHNQPQHF.

The genes are TRBV28 and TRBJ2-5; weak D call: TRBD1 (5 bases). The length of the CDR3 is 15 residues. CDR1 is MDHEN, CDR2 SYDVKM, per germline. Trimming shortened V by 6 bases and J by 0 bases, and 14 bases separated the two germline ends. The CDR3 nucleotides read TGTGCCAGCAGCCCCGGCAGGGTGTACCAAGAGACCCAGTACTTC. Encoded protein: CASSPGRVYQETQYF.

The chain uses TRBV6-5 and TRBJ2-1; TRBD2 agrees at 8 bases. With V trimmed by 5 bases and J by 8 bases, 2 bases remained unmatched. The CDR3 totals 12 residues. Germline values: CDR1 MNHEY, CDR2 SVGAGI. Here the CDR3 reads CASSQRGYEQFF. The CDR3 DNA is TGTGCCAGCAGTCAGCGGGGGTATGAGCAGTTCTTC.

The chain uses TRBV5-6 and TRBJ1-2; D might be TRBD1 (5 bases). CDR3 size: 17 residues. Trimming stripped 0 bases from V and 0 bases from J, with 15 bases between. Germline V gene data show CDR1 as SGHDT and CDR2 as YYEEEE. CDR3 nucleotides: TGTGCCAGCAGCTTGGCTTTGCTACAGACAGCTAACTATGGCTACACCTTC. The encoded protein is CASSLALLQTANYGYTF.

The V call is TRBV5-1, the J call TRBJ2-7, with D possibly matching TRBD2 (5 bases). Trimming left V 2 bases short and J 3 bases short, with 9 bases between. CDR1 and CDR2 from the germline V gene are SGHRS and YFSETQ. The CDR3 is made up of 13 amino acids. This CDR3 is CASSFTGNYEQYF. CDR3 sequence (DNA): TGCGCCAGCAGCTTTACGGGGAACTACGAGCAGTACTTC.

J is TRBJ1-4 and V is TRBV7-9; D is undetermined. The germline V and J ends were trimmed by 3 bases and 0 bases, with 2 bases remaining between them. Germline CDR1 SEHNR, CDR2 FQNEAQ (reference sequence). The CDR3 is made up of 13 amino acids. CDR3 residues: CASSFTTNEKLFF. The CDR3 coding sequence is TGTGCCAGCAGCTTTACAACTAATGAAAAACTGTTTTTT.

The rearrangement uses TRBV2 and TRBJ1-1, with D unresolved. The V gene's germline CDR1 is SNHLY and CDR2 FYNNEI. The CDR3 consists of 13 residues. Trimming took 2 bases from V and 1 from J, leaving 5 bases between them. The CDR3 reads CASSELENTEAFF. The CDR3 region has the DNA TGTGCCAGCAGTGAATTGGAGAACACTGAAGCTTTCTTT.

This rearrangement joins TRBV13 to TRBJ1-4; D gene unclear. V was clipped by 3 bases and J by 8 bases, with 7 bases between them. There are 12 residues in the CDR3. The germline V gene has CDR1 PRHDT and CDR2 FYEKMQ (reference sequence). The CDR3 DNA reads as TGTGCCAGCAGCTTGATTAGGGAAAAACTGTTTTTT. It yields the protein CASSLIREKLFF.

The chain is built from TRBV7-3 and TRBJ2-1; TRBD2 agrees at 11 bases. V trimming: 5 bases; J trimming: 15 bases; junction bases outside the gene matches: 15. Looked up from germline, CDR1 is SGHTA and CDR2 is FQGTGA. The CDR3 is 15 amino acids. The CDR3 region has the DNA TGTGCCAGCAGCCATACCGGGACTAGCGGCAACTCTCGGTTCTTC. Its protein product is CASSHTGTSGNSRFF.

The chain couples TRBV6-5 to TRBJ1-1; possible D gene TRBD1, 6 bases. The CDR3 loop spans 15 amino acids. Trimming shortened V by 0 bases and J by 2 bases, and 10 bases separated the two germline ends. Germline loops: CDR1 MNHEY, CDR2 SVGAGI. CDR3 region: CASSYSGQANTEAFF. In DNA form, the CDR3 reads TGTGCCAGCAGTTACTCGGGACAAGCAAACACTGAAGCTTTCTTT.

The genes are TRBV6-1 and TRBJ2-7; D might be TRBD1 or TRBD2, each matching 5 bases. V was pared by 7 bases and J by 0 bases, with 10 bases between. The CDR3 covers 13 residues. CDR1 is MNHNS and CDR2 is SASEGT in the germline V gene. DNA of the CDR3: TGTGCCAGCATGGGGGAACCCTCCTACGAGCAGTACTTC. Translation: CASMGEPSYEQYF.

This sequence joins TRBV5-5 and TRBJ2-7; unclear D gene. CDR1 is SGHKS and CDR2 is YYEKEE in the germline V gene (reference sequence). The V gene lost 4 bases and the J gene lost 0 bases, with 14 bases spanning the gap. The CDR3 loop spans 15 amino acids. The CDR3 region is CASSLSKGNSYEQYF. As DNA, the CDR3 is TGTGCCAGCAGCCTTTCTAAGGGAAACTCCTACGAGCAGTACTTC.

This clone was counted a few times. The chain has TRBV5-5 and TRBJ2-1; D may correspond to TRBD1 or TRBD2 (6 bases each). Between the trimmed V and J ends, which lost 0 bases and 3 bases, there was a span of 13 bases. Germline V gene lookup returns CDR1 SGHKS and CDR2 YYEKEE (reference sequence). CDR3 length equals 16 residues. CDR3 region: CASSLVVGGVYNEQFF. For the CDR3, the DNA is TGTGCCAGCAGCTTGGTGGTGGGGGGCGTCTACAATGAGCAGTTCTTC.